This T cell receptor (beta chain) was found in a study of cytotoxic CD8 clonotypes in ibrutinib-treated CLL. Notes on the study in general: Public clonotypes, an uncommon group, contracted or remained stable on treatment.

The V and J ends lost 0 bases and 0 bases respectively, with 10 bases between them. Germline V gene sequence: CDR1 MGHRA, CDR2 YSYEKL. The CDR3 sequence is 16 residues long. About this clone: Antigen unknown.

The data were produced by immunoSEQ multiplex PCR, yet TCRdb's version contains in-frame clones alone and is incomplete. The sample records 90,000 to 150,000 clones, 45% to 65% being singletons. The starting material was PBMCs, obtained after 24 months of ibrutinib treatment. This TCR was recovered from a human donor with chronic lymphocytic leukemia. The rearrangement uses TRBV4-1 and TRBJ2-3; D gene uncertain. CDR3 region: CASSQEYSISTDTQYF. DNA of the CDR3: TGCGCCAGCAGCCAAGAATACAGCATTAGCACAGATACGCAGTATTTT.